Below are 23 T cell receptor beta chains sequenced from a single sample in a study of blood T cell repertoires in COVID-19 (dated by TCRdb to about 2020). Library prep was done by the immunoSEQ multiplex PCR assay. TCRdb provides this immuneACCESS table in a form limited to in-frame rearrangements. Some clones are lacking; in checked studies, under half of them reflect an unresolved V gene, and why the rest are absent is not known. The table for this sample lists over 130,000 clones; 87% of them were counted only once. About 4.2% of the sample is in the top ten clones. Sequences were obtained from peripheral blood. The source is a woman aged 55-70 years with active or convalescent COVID-19.

This chain joins TRBV9 and TRBJ1-2; 8 nucleotides agree with TRBD1. Germline assignment: CDR1 SGDLS and CDR2 YYNGEE. The CDR3 has 15 residues. With V trimmed by 3 bases and J by 0 bases, 4 bases remained unmatched. CDR3 loop: CASSAQTGANYGYTF. CDR3 sequence (DNA): TGTGCCAGCAGCGCCCAGACAGGGGCTAACTATGGCTACACCTTC.

Turning to this clone: Sequence at one end of the junction differs from germline and may be a read error. The CDR3 spells CASSLGGAGETQYF. The CDR3 coding sequence is TGTGCTAGCAGCCTGGGGGGGGCAGGGGAGACCCAGTACTTC. This chain links TRBV7-7 with TRBJ2-5; D perhaps matches TRBD2 (7 bases). Germline CDR1 and CDR2: SSHAT and FNYEAQ (reference sequence). The length of the CDR3 is 14 residues.

The rearrangement links TRBV9 to TRBJ2-7; 16 bases fit TRBD2. Germline V gene data show CDR1 as SGDLS and CDR2 as YYNGEE. J lost 5 bases, V lost 3 bases, and 2 bases had no gene match. The CDR3 runs to 15 residues. DNA for the CDR3: TGTGCCAGCAGCGCGGGACTAGCGGGGGGGAACGAGCAGTACTTC. Protein product: CASSAGLAGGNEQYF.

In the case of this clone: An end of the junction does not agree with germline; a read error may underlie this. The genes are TRBV10-3 and TRBJ2-2; 10 bases align to TRBD2. This CDR3 is built from 17 residues. CDR1 is ENHRY, CDR2 SYGVKD, per germline. The DNA of the CDR3 is TGTGCCATCAGCGAGCGGGGGGGCCAGTCGAACGCCGGGGAGCTGTTTTTT. Translation gives CAISERGGQSNAGELFF.

This clone was counted once. This rearrangement joins TRBV7-2 to TRBJ2-7; 7 bases are a match to TRBD1. The CDR3 has 13 residues. Germline V gives CDR1 SGHTA, CDR2 FQGNSA. J gave up 7 bases and V 3 bases, and 6 bases lay outside the gene matches. The CDR3 DNA is TGTGCCAGCAGCTTGACAGGGTCGGGTGAGCAGTACTTC. It specifies CASSLTGSGEQYF. The full variable domain, with the rest looked up from reference TRBV7-2 and TRBJ2-7, is GAGVSQSPSNKVTEKGKDVELRCDPISGHTALYWYRQSLGQGLEFLIYFQGNSAPDKSGLPSDRFSAERTGGSVSTLTIQRTQQEDSAVYLCASSLTGSGEQYFGPGTRLTVT.

V is TRBV4-1 and J is TRBJ2-2; possibly TRBD1 for D (5 bases). Trimming stripped 1 base from V and 5 bases from J, with 14 bases between. The germline CDR1 and CDR2 sequences are MGHRA and YSYEKL. The CDR3 is made up of 16 amino acids. The DNA for the CDR3 is TGCGCCAGCAGCCAAGCAAGCACAGGACCTACCGGGGAGCTGTTTTTT. Its translation is CASSQASTGPTGELFF.

By frequency in the sample, this clone is medium-sized (0.01 to 0.1%). V is TRBV2 and J is TRBJ1-2, with D possibly being TRBD1 (5 bases). The CDR3 extends over 14 amino acids. With 4 bases removed from V and 6 bases from J, the gap between germline ends came to 15 bases. Germline-derived CDR1 and CDR2 are SNHLY and FYNNEI. CDR3 amino acids: CASSGGTPSHGYTF. In DNA form, the CDR3 reads TGTGCCAGCAGTGGAGGGACTCCCTCGCATGGCTACACCTTC.

This chain connects TRBV9 to TRBJ2-1; 7 positions match TRBD2. Losses at the gene ends were 0 bases for V and 4 bases for J; bases not matched to a gene: 7. CDR3 size: 16 residues. Germline V gene sequence: CDR1 SGDLS, CDR2 YYNGEE. CDR3 loop: CASSVVGGKGYNEQFF. CDR3 in DNA: TGTGCCAGCAGCGTAGTCGGGGGGAAAGGTTACAATGAGCAGTTCTTC.

CDR3: CASSARGQKTGELFF. CDR3 DNA sequence: TGTGCCAGCAGCGCCCGGGGACAGAAGACCGGGGAGCTGTTTTTT. The chain is built from TRBV9 and TRBJ2-2; 7 bases line up with TRBD1. Looked up from germline, CDR1 is SGDLS and CDR2 is YYNGEE. J was trimmed by 5 bases and V by 3 bases; bases with no gene match: 7. The CDR3 runs to 15 residues.

The V and J genes are TRBV4-1 and TRBJ2-7; TRBD1 aligns across 9 bases. This CDR3 is built from 16 residues. From germline, CDR1 is MGHRA and CDR2 YSYEKL. J gave up 3 bases and V 2 bases, and 8 bases lay outside the gene matches. The CDR3 DNA sequence: TGCGCCAGCAGCCAATACTTTGCGGGACAGGGCTACGAGCAGTACTTC. This encodes CASSQYFAGQGYEQYF.

The chain joins TRBV19 to TRBJ2-1; D is possibly TRBD2 (6 bases). Trimming cost V 8 bases and J 4 bases, with 18 bases left between them. CDR1 is LNHDA, CDR2 SQIVND, per germline (reference sequence). The CDR3 runs to 15 residues. The CDR3 DNA sequence: TGTGCCAGTTCCCGTGAGGACTACCGTTACAATGAGCAGTTCTTC. This encodes CASSREDYRYNEQFF.

This chain uses TRBV5-1 with TRBJ1-4; tentatively, D is TRBD1 (5 bases). The V and J ends lost 4 bases and 0 bases respectively, with 22 bases between them. The CDR3 consists of 19 residues. The V gene's germline CDR1 is SGHRS and CDR2 YFSETQ. CDR3 protein: CASSPMGQLSPSTNEKLFF. The CDR3 DNA reads TGCGCCAGCAGCCCGATGGGGCAGCTCAGTCCTTCAACTAATGAAAAACTGTTTTTT.

In its sample, this clone was seen once. The chain links TRBV3-1 (or the pseudogene TRBV3-2) to TRBJ2-3; the D gene is possibly TRBD2 (6 bases). CDR1 is LGHDT, CDR2 YNNKEL, per germline (reference sequence). This CDR3 comprises 15 residues. Trimming left V 4 bases short and J 6 bases short, with 17 bases between. CDR3 region: CASSLRDFGGDTQYF. CDR3 coding DNA: TGTGCCAGCAGCCTCCGGGACTTTGGCGGGGATACGCAGTATTTT.

The chain carries TRBV5-1 and TRBJ2-5, with 12 bases identical to TRBD2. In germline, CDR1 is SGHRS, CDR2 YFSETQ. This CDR3 is 16 amino acids long. J gave up 1 base and V 4 bases, and 5 bases lay outside the gene matches. The CDR3 loop reads CASSQTSGGIQETQYF. For the CDR3, the DNA is TGCGCCAGCAGCCAGACTAGCGGGGGAATCCAAGAGACCCAGTACTTC.

This chain joins TRBV19 and TRBJ1-5; D is perhaps TRBD1 (5 bases). The CDR3 is 17 amino acids. V was cut by 4 bases and J by 1 base, with 17 bases left in between. The germline gives CDR1 LNHDA, CDR2 SQIVND (reference sequence). The CDR3 bases are TGTGCCAGTAGTAGCCCCCTTAGACAGTTAAGCAATCAGCCCCAGCATTTT. Protein sequence: CASSSPLRQLSNQPQHF.

The J gene is TRBJ2-4, the V gene TRBV19, with D uncertain. V lost 3 bases and J 2 bases, leaving 20 bases between the germline ends. The CDR3 sequence is 18 residues long. Per the germline V gene, CDR1 is LNHDA and CDR2 is SQIVND (reference sequence). The CDR3 is CASSIPAVLMVSKNIQYF. DNA for the CDR3: TGTGCCAGTAGTATTCCCGCAGTGTTGATGGTGTCCAAAAACATTCAGTACTTC.

The chain combines TRBV11-2 with TRBJ2-3; TRBD2 matches at 9 bases. The germline gives CDR1 SGHAT, CDR2 FQNNGV. V lost 3 bases, J lost 2 bases, and 9 bases stayed unmatched. The CDR3 consists of 17 residues. CDR3 sequence (DNA): TGTGCCAGCAGCTTTTTAGGCGGGGGGGACTTCACAGATACGCAGTATTTT. Translation gives CASSFLGGGDFTDTQYF.

This chain joins TRBV6-5 and TRBJ2-5; 11 nucleotides align to TRBD2. Germline lookup yields CDR1 MNHEY and CDR2 SVGAGI. V was pared by 4 bases and J by 2 bases, with 3 bases of the junction left unmatched. The CDR3 is 15 amino acids. CDR3 residues: CASSLTSGVQETQYF. Written as DNA, the CDR3 is TGTGCCAGCAGTTTGACTAGCGGGGTACAAGAGACCCAGTACTTC.

This chain joins TRBV5-1 and TRBJ1-4; tentative D call: TRBD1 (5 bases). CDR3 length: 16 amino acids. Germline assignment: CDR1 SGHRS and CDR2 YFSETQ. Trimming stripped 4 bases from V and 5 bases from J, with 18 bases between. The DNA for the CDR3 is TGCGCCAGCAGCCAACCCCAGGGATCCGGGAATGAAAAACTGTTTTTT. Translation: CASSQPQGSGNEKLFF.

The chain recombines TRBV9 with TRBJ2-1; possibly TRBD2 for D (5 bases). The CDR3 runs 16 residues. The germline V gene has CDR1 SGDLS and CDR2 YYNGEE. The germline V and J ends were trimmed by 5 bases and 0 bases, with 15 bases remaining between them. The CDR3 bases are TGTGCCAGCAGTCCATCTGAGGGATACTCCTACAATGAGCAGTTCTTC. As protein: CASSPSEGYSYNEQFF.

This clone was counted a single time. The chain is built from TRBV10-3 and TRBJ1-2; 8 nucleotides agree with TRBD1. Germline CDR1 is ENHRY and CDR2 is SYGVKD. This CDR3 is 12 amino acids long. J was trimmed by 5 bases and V by 8 bases; bases with no gene match: 4. The CDR3 DNA follows: TGTGCCATCGGACAGGGCCCATATGGCTACACCTTC. It encodes CAIGQGPYGYTF.

This chain uses TRBV6-1 with TRBJ1-1; 8 positions match TRBD1. V shed 4 bases, J shed 2 bases, and the junction held 15 bases outside the gene matches. This CDR3 is 18 amino acids long. CDR1 is MNHNS and CDR2 is SASEGT in the germline V gene. The CDR3 reads CASSATPGGPIPNTEAFF. CDR3 DNA sequence: TGTGCCAGCAGTGCGACACCAGGGGGCCCAATACCTAACACTGAAGCTTTCTTT.

This clone was seen a few times. CDR3 nucleotides: TGCGCCAGCAGCCAACCACCCGTGAGCTCTGGAAACACCATATATTTT. Protein product: CASSQPPVSSGNTIYF. The chain employs TRBV4-1 and TRBJ1-3, with D unresolved. The CDR3 runs to 16 residues. Trimming removed 2 bases from V and 0 bases from J, with 11 bases in between. Germline-derived CDR1 and CDR2 are MGHRA and YSYEKL.